The 10 T cell receptor beta chains below were found in one sample sequenced in a study of type 1 regulatory T cells. TCRdb re-analysed the reads in MiXCR, keeping a single row per CDR3 protein. The profile shows 20,000 to 25,000 distinct CDR3 sequences, around 77% of them singletons. These receptors' antigens are unknown. The sequenced sample consisted of cultured T cells, either the whole culture or a sorted T cell fraction (not recorded which). Subset denoted: Tr1-enriched cell product generated in vitro against host alloantigens. The receptors were sampled from a human donor in good health.

CDR3 protein: CASSLVGGGAYNEQFF. For the CDR3, the DNA is TGTGCCAGCAGCTTAGTTGGCGGGGGCGCCTACAATGAGCAGTTCTTC. The V and J genes are TRBV7-2 and TRBJ2-1; D perhaps matches TRBD2 (7 bases). CDR3 size: 16 residues. Trimming cost V 1 base and J 2 bases, with 12 bases left between them. Per germline, CDR1 SGHTA and CDR2 FQGNSA.

The chain couples TRBV6-4 to TRBJ2-2; D perhaps matches TRBD2 (6 bases). The V gene's germline CDR1 is MRHNA and CDR2 SNTAGT. V lost 2 bases and J lost 5, with 9 bases in between. CDR3 length equals 14 residues. CDR3 region: CASSDQGGTGELFF. Written as DNA, the CDR3 is TGTGCCAGCAGTGACCAGGGAGGTACCGGGGAGCTGTTTTTT.

The gene calls are TRBV21-1 and TRBJ2-5; whether TRBD2, the table's D call, matches the DNA was not checked. TRBV21-1 corresponds to a pseudogene. CDR3 length: 14 residues. DNA for the CDR3: TGTGCCAGCGAACTAGCGGGGGCCCAAGAGACCCAGTACTTC. Translation: CASELAGAQETQYF.

V usage is TRBV27 and J usage is TRBJ2-3; 13 bases map to TRBD2. CDR1 MNHEY and CDR2 SMNVEV come from the germline V gene (reference sequence). With V trimmed by 5 bases and J by 4 bases, 6 bases remained unmatched. CDR3 length: 16 amino acids. The CDR3, as DNA: TGTGCCAGCAGTATGGGACTAGCGGGACGCTCAGATACGCAGTATTTT. Its translation is CASSMGLAGRSDTQYF.

The chain carries TRBV5-5 and TRBJ2-1; no definite D call. The V and J ends lost 1 base and 8 bases respectively, with 7 bases between them. This CDR3 region has 12 residues. Germline loops: CDR1 SGHKS, CDR2 YYEKEE (reference sequence). In nucleotides, the CDR3 is TGTGCCAGCAGCTTGAGTTGGGATGAGCAGTTCTTC. Its protein is CASSLSWDEQFF.

This clonotype is a singleton in its sample. This chain connects TRBV7-8 to TRBJ2-7, with TRBD2 matching 10 bases. Per the germline V gene, CDR1 is SGHVS and CDR2 is FQNEAQ. J lost 2 bases, V lost 5 bases, and 3 bases had no gene match. This CDR3 is built from 14 residues. The CDR3 DNA follows: TGTGCCAGCAGCCCCGGGACTAGCGCCTACGAGCAGTACTTC. Its translation is CASSPGTSAYEQYF. Variable domain in full (rest from reference TRBV7-8 and TRBJ2-7): GAGVSQSPRYKVAKRGQDVALRCDPISGHVSLFWYQQALGQGPEFLTYFQNEAQLDKSGLPSDRFFAERPEGSVSTLKIQRTQQEDSAVYLCASSPGTSAYEQYFGPGTRLTVT.

The chain is built from TRBV5-1 and TRBJ2-7, with D possibly TRBD2 on 6 matching bases. The CDR3 has 14 residues. Germline-derived CDR1 and CDR2 are SGHRS and YFSETQ. Trimming took off 0 bases at V and 4 bases at J, with 11 bases between the two ends. The CDR3 region is CASSLVLGGYEQYF. CDR3 in DNA: TGCGCCAGCAGCTTGGTTCTAGGAGGGTACGAGCAGTACTTC.

In its sample, this clonotype ranks as medium-sized (0.01 to 0.1%). The gene calls are TRBV10-3 and TRBJ2-7; 8 bases are a match to TRBD1. Germline trimming cut 0 bases from V and 6 bases from J; bases unmatched to any gene: 7. Germline-derived CDR1 and CDR2 are ENHRY and SYGVKD. The CDR3 has 15 residues. The CDR3 protein is CAISESRTGLFEQYF. The CDR3 DNA sequence: TGTGCCATCAGTGAGTCGCGGACAGGGCTGTTCGAGCAGTACTTC.

The chain carries TRBV5-1 and TRBJ2-5; D unresolved. Germline assignment: CDR1 SGHRS and CDR2 YFSETQ. V shed 2 bases and J shed 0 bases, with 8 bases lying between them. The CDR3 runs 14 residues. This chain's CDR3 is CASSLLVNQETQYF. As DNA, the CDR3 is TGCGCCAGCAGCTTACTGGTGAACCAAGAGACCCAGTACTTC.

The chain recombines TRBV6-6 with TRBJ2-7; D uncertain. The CDR3 spans 15 residues. Germline CDR1 is MNHNY and CDR2 is SVGAGI (reference sequence). With 4 bases removed from V and 3 bases from J, the gap between germline ends came to 16 bases. The DNA of the CDR3 is TGTGCCAGCAGTTCAAACGGACCATCCGACTACGAGCAGTACTTC. The encoded protein is CASSSNGPSDYEQYF.